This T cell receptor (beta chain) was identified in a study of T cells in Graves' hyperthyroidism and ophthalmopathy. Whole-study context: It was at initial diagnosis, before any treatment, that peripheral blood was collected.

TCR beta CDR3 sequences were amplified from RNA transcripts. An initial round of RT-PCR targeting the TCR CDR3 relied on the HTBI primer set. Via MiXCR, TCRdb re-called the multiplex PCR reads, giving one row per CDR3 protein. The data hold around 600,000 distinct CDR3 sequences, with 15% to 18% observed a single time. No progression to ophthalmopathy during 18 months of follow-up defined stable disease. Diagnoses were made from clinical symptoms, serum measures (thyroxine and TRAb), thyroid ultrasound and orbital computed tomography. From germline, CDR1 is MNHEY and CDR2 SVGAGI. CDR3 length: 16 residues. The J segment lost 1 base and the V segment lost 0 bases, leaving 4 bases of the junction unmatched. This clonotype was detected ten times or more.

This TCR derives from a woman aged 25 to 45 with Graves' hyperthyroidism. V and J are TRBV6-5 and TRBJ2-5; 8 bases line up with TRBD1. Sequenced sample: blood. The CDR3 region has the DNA TGTGCCAGCAGTTACTCAGGGGACAGGACCCAAGAGACCCAGTACTTC. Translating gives CASSYSGDRTQETQYF.